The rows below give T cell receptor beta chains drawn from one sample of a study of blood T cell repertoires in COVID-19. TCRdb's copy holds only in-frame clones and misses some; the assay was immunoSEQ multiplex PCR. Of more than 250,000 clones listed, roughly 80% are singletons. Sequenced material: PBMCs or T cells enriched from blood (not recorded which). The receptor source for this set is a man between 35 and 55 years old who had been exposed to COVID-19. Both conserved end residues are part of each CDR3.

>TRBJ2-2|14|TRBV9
CASSVDRQIGELFF
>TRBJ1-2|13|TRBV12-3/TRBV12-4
CASSLGTLGYYTF
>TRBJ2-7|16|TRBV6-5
CASSYLVSGGKGEQYF
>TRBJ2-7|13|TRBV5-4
CASSFAGVSEQYF
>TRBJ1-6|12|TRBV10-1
CASSESAGPLHF
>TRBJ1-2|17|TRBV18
CASSPRRRGGNNYGYTF
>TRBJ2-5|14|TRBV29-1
CSVGGQATQETQYF
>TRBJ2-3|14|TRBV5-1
CASSPDRGGDTQYF
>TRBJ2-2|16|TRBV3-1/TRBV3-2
CASSHIAGVFPGELFF
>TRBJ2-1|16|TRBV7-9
CASSLLASGSSSEQFF
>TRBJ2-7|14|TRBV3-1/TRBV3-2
CASSQDRGDYEQYF
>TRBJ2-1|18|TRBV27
CASSPNVGGVLLYNEQFF
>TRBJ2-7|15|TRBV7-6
CASSPDFNAGYEQYF
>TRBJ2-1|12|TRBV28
CASLEGDNEQFF
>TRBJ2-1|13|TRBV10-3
CAIKLAGYNEQFF
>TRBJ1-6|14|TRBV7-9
CASRGGRMDSPLHF
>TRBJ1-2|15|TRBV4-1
CASSQFRTGNYGYTF
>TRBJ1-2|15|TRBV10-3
CAITKTERTNYGYTF
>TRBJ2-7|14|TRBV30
CAWMLDRPTYEQYF
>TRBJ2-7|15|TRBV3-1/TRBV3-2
CASSQREFGSYEQYF
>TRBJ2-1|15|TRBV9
CASSATSGSYNEQFF
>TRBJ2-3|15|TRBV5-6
CASRVEGVATDTQYF
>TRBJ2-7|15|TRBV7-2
CASSSLAGQYNEQYF
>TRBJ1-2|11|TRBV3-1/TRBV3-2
CASRQGVGYTF
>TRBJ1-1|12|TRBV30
CAWTGGVVGAFF
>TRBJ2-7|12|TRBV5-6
CASSYRGNEQYF
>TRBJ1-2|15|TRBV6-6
CASSKTTGTASGYTF
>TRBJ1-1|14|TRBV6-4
CASSVEPMNTEAFF
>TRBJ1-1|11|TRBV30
CAWTLSTEAFF
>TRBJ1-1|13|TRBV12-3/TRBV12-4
CASSPGLLSEAFF
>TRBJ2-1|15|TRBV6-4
CASSPQGGVYNEQFF